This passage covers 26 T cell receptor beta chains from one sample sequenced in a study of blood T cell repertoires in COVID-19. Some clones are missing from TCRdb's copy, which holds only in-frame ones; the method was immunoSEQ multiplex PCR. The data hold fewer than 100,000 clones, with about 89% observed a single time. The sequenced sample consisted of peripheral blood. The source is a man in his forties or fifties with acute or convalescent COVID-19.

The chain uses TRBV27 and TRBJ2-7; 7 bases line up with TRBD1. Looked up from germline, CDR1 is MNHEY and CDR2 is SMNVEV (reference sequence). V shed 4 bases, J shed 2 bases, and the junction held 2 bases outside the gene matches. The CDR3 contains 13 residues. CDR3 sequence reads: CASSYQGAYEQYF. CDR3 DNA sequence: TGTGCCAGCAGTTATCAGGGGGCCTACGAGCAGTACTTC.

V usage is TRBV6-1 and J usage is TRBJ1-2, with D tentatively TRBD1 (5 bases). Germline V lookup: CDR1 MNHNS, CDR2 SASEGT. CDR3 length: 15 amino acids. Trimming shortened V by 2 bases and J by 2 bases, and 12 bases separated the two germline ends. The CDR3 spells CASSERARGNYGYTF. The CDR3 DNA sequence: TGTGCCAGCAGTGAAAGGGCGCGGGGGAACTATGGCTACACCTTC.

Here the CDR3 reads CASSPQDYEQYF. CDR3 nucleotides: TGTGCCAGCAGCCCACAGGATTACGAGCAGTACTTC. J is TRBJ2-7 and V is TRBV14, with a possible D match to TRBD1 (5 bases). V was shortened by 4 bases and J by 4 bases, with 8 bases between the two germline ends. The germline gives CDR1 SGHDN, CDR2 FVKESK. This CDR3 is built from 12 residues.

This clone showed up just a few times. The CDR3 protein is CATSDFSGSGNEKLFF. The CDR3 DNA follows: TGTGCCACCAGTGATTTCTCTGGAAGCGGGAATGAAAAACTGTTTTTT. J is TRBJ1-4 and V is TRBV24-1; no clear D. V lost 1 base and J lost 5, with 13 bases in between. Germline V gene data show CDR1 as KGHDR and CDR2 as SFDVKD. This CDR3 contains 16 residues.

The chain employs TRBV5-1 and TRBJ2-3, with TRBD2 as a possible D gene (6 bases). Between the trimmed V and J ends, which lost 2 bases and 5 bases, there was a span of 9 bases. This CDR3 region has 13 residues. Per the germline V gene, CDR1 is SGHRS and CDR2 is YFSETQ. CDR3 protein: CASSFLAQDTQYF. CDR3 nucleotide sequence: TGCGCCAGCAGCTTTCTAGCGCAAGATACGCAGTATTTT.

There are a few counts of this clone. The CDR3 coding sequence is TGTGCCAGCAGTTACTCAAGGCTAGCGGGAGGTGAGCAGTACTTC. Protein: CASSYSRLAGGEQYF. The genes are TRBV6-6 and TRBJ2-7; 11 positions match TRBD2. This CDR3 has 15 amino acids. The J segment lost 7 bases and the V segment lost 0 bases, leaving 5 bases of the junction unmatched. CDR1 and CDR2 from the germline V gene are MNHNY and SVGAGI (reference sequence).

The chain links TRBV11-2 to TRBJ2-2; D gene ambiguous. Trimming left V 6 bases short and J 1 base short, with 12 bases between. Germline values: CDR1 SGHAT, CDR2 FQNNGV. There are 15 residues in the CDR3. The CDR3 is CASSMVGGNTGELFF. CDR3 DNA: TGTGCCAGCAGTATGGTTGGCGGGAACACCGGGGAGCTGTTTTTT.

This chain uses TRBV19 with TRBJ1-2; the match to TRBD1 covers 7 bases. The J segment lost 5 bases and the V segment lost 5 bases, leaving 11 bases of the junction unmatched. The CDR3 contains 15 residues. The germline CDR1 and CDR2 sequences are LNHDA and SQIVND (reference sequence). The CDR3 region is CASSPLGVRGYGYTF. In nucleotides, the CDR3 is TGTGCCAGTAGTCCCCTCGGCGTCAGGGGGTATGGCTACACCTTC.

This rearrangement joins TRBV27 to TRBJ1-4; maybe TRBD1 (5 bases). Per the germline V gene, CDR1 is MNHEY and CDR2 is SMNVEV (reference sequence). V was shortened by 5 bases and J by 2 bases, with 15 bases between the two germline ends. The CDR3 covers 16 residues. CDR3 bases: TGTGCCAGCAGTCCTTTCACTCAGGGCACTAATGAAAAACTGTTTTTT. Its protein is CASSPFTQGTNEKLFF.

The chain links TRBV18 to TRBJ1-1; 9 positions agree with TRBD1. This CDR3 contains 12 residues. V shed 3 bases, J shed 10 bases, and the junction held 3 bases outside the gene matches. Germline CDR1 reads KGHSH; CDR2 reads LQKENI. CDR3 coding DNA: TGTGCCAGCTCACCGGGACAGGGTAGAGCTTTCTTT. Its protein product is CASSPGQGRAFF.

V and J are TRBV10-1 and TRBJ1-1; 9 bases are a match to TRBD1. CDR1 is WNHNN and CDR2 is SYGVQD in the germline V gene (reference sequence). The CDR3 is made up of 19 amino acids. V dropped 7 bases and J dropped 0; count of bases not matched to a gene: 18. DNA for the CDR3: TGCGCCAGCAACCGGGACAGGGCCCCGGGGAGAGATATGAACACTGAAGCTTTCTTT. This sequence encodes CASNRDRAPGRDMNTEAFF.

CDR3 sequence: CASGQTQGGYEQYF. DNA for the CDR3: TGTGCTAGTGGTCAGACCCAGGGGGGCTACGAGCAGTACTTC. The V and J genes are TRBV12-5 and TRBJ2-7; the D gene is possibly TRBD1 (7 bases). V lost 5 bases, J lost 3 bases, and 14 bases lay in between. Germline lookup yields CDR1 LGHNT and CDR2 FRNRAP. CDR3 length: 14 residues.

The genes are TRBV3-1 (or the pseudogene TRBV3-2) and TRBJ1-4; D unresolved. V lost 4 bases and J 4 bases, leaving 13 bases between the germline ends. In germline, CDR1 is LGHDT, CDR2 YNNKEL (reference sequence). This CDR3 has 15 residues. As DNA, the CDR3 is TGTGCCAGCAGCCCCATTGGGGAGGATAATGAAAAACTGTTTTTT. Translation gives CASSPIGEDNEKLFF.

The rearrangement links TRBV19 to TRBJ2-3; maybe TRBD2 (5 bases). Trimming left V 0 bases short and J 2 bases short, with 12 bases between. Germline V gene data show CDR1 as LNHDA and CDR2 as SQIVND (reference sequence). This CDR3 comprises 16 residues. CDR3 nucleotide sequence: TGTGCCAGTAGTATAGATCGGGATGAGAACACAGATACGCAGTATTTT. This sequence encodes CASSIDRDENTDTQYF.

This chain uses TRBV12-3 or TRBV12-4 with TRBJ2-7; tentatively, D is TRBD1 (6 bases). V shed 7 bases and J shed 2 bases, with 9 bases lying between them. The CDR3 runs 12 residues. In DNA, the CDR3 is TGTGCCAGCACGGGACAAACCTACGAGCAGTACTTC. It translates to CASTGQTYEQYF.

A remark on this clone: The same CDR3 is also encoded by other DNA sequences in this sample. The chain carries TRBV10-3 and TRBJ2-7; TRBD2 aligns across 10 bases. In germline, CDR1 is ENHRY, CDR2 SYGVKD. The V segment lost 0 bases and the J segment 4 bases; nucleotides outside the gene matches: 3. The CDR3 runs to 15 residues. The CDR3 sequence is CAISESGTSAYEQYF. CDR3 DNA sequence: TGTGCCATCAGTGAGTCTGGGACTAGCGCTTACGAGCAGTACTTC.

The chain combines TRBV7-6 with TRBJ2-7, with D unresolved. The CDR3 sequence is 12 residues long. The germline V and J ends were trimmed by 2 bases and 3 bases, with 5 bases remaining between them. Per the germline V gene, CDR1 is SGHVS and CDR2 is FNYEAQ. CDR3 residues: CASSLNGYEQYF. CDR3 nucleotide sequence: TGTGCCAGCAGCTTAAACGGCTACGAGCAGTACTTC.

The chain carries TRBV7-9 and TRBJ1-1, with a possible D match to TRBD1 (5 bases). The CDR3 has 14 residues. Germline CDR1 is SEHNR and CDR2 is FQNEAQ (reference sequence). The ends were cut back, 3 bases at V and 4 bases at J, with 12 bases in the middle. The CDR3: CASSFPGLVTEAFF. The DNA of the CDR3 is TGTGCCAGCAGCTTTCCAGGGTTGGTCACTGAAGCTTTCTTT.

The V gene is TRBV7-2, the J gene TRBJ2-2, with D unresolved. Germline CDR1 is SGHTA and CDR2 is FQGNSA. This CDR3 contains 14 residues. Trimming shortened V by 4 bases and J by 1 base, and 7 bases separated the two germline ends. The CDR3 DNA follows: TGTGCCAGCAGCTCGAGAATGAACACCGGGGAGCTGTTTTTT. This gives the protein CASSSRMNTGELFF.

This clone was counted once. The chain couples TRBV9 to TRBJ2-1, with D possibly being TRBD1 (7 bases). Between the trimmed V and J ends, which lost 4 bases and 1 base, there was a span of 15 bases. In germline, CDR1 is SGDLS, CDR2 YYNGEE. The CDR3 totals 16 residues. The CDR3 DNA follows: TGTGCCAGCAGCCCTCAGACAGGGAGGTCCTACAATGAGCAGTTCTTC. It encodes CASSPQTGRSYNEQFF.

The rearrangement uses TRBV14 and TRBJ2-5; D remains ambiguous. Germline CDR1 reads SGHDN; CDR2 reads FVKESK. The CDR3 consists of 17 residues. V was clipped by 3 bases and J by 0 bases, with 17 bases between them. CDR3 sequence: CASSQTSLGLYQETQYF. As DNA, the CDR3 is TGTGCCAGCAGCCAGACTTCCCTCGGCCTGTACCAAGAGACCCAGTACTTC.

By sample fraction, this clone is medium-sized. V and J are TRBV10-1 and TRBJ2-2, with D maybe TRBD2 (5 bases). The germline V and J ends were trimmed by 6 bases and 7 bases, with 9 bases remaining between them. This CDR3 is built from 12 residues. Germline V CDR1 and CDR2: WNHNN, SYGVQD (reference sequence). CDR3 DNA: TGCGCCAGCAGCGGGGTGATCGGGGAGCTGTTTTTT. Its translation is CASSGVIGELFF.

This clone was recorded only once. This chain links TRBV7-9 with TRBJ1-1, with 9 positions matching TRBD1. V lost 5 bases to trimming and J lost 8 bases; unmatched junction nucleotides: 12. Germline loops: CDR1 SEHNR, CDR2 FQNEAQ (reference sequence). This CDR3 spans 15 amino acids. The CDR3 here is CASSLRDREPPEAFF. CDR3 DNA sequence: TGTGCCAGCAGCCTAAGGGACAGGGAGCCTCCCGAAGCTTTCTTT.

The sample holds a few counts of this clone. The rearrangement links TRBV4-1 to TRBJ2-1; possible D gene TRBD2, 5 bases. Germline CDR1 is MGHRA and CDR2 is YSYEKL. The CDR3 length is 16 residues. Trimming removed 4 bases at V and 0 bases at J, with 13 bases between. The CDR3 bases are TGCGCCAGCAGCCTGGCCGGGGTTGGCTCCTACAATGAGCAGTTCTTC. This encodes CASSLAGVGSYNEQFF.

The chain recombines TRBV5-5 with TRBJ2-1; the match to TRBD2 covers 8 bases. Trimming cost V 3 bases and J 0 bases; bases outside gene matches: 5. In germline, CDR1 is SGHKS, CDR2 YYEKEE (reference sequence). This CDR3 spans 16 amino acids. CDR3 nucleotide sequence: TGTGCCAGCAGCTCCAGCGGGAGCCGCTCCTACAATGAGCAGTTCTTC. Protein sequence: CASSSSGSRSYNEQFF.

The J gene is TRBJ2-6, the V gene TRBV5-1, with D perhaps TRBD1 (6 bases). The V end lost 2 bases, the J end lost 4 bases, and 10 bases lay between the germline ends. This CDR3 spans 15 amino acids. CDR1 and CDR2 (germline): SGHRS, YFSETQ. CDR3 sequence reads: CASSFGQSGANVLTF. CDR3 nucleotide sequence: TGCGCCAGCAGCTTTGGACAGTCAGGGGCCAACGTCCTGACTTTC.